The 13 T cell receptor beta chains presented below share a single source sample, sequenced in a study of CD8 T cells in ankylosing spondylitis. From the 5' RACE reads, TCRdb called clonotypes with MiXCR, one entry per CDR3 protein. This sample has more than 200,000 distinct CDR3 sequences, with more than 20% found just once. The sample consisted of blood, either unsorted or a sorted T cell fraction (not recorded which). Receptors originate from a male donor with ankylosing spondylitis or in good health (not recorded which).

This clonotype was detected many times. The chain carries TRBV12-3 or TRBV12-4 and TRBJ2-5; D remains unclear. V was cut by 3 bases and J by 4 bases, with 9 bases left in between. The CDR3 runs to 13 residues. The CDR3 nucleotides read TGTGCCAGCAGTTTGACTGAGCCAGAGACCCAGTACTTC. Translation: CASSLTEPETQYF.

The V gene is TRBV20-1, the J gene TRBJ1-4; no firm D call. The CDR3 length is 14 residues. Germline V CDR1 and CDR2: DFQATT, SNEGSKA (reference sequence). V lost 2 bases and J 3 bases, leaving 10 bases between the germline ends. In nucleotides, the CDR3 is TGCAGTGCTAGATCCGTGGTCCCTAATGAAAAACTGTTTTTT. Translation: CSARSVVPNEKLFF.

The CDR3 reads CASTRAGMAGETQYF. CDR3 DNA sequence: TGTGCCAGCACGAGAGCTGGCATGGCCGGGGAGACCCAGTACTTC. V and J are TRBV9 and TRBJ2-5, with unresolved D. This CDR3 is 15 amino acids long. V dropped 6 bases and J dropped 5 bases, with 20 bases sitting between them. CDR1 is SGDLS, CDR2 YYNGEE, per germline.

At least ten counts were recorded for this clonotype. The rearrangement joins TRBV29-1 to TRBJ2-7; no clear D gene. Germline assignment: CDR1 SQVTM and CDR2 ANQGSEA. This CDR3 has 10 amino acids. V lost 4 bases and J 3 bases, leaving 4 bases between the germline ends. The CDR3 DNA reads TGCAGCGTTGTGGACTACGAGCAGTACTTC. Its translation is CSVVDYEQYF.

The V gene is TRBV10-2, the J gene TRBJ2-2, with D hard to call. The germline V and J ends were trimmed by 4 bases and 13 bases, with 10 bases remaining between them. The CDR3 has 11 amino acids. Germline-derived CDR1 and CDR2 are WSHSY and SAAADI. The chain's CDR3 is CASSALVRLFF. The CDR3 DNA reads TGCGCCAGCAGTGCTCTGGTGCGGCTGTTTTTT.

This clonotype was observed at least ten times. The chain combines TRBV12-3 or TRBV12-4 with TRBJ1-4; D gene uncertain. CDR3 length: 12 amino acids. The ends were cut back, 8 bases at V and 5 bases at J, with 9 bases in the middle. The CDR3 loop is CASGVGNEKLFF. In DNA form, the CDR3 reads TGTGCCAGCGGAGTGGGAAATGAAAAACTGTTTTTT.

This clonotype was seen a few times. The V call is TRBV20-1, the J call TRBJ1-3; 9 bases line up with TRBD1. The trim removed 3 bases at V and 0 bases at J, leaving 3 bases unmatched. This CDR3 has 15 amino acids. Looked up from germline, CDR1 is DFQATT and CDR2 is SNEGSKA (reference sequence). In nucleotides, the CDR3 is TGCAGTGCTAGTCTGACAGGGGGCTCTGGAAACACCATATATTTT. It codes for CSASLTGGSGNTIYF.

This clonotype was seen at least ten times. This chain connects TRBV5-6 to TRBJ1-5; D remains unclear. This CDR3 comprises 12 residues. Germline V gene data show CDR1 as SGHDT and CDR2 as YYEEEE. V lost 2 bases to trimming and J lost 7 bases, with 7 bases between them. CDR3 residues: CASSFSGQPQHF. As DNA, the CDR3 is TGTGCCAGCAGCTTCTCAGGCCAGCCCCAGCATTTT.

Here the CDR3 DNA reads TGTGCCAGCCGGGACAAATCCTACGAGCAGTACTTC. This translates into CASRDKSYEQYF. This chain joins TRBV6-1 and TRBJ2-7, with D possibly matching TRBD1 (6 bases). The length of the CDR3 is 12 residues. Trimming left V 8 bases short and J 1 base short, with 9 bases between. Germline-derived CDR1 and CDR2 are MNHNS and SASEGT.

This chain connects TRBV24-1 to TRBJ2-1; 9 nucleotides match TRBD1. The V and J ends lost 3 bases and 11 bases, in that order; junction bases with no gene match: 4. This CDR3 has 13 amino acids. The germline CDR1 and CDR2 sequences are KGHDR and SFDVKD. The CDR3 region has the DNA TGTGCCACCAGTGATCCAGGGACAGGGAAGCAGTTCTTC. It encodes CATSDPGTGKQFF.

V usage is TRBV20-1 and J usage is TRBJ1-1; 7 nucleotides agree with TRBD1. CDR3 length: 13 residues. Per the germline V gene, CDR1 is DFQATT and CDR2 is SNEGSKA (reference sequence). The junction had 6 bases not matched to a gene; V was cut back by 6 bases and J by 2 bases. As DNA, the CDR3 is TGCAGTGCCCCGACAGGGAGAAACACTGAAGCTTTCTTT. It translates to CSAPTGRNTEAFF.

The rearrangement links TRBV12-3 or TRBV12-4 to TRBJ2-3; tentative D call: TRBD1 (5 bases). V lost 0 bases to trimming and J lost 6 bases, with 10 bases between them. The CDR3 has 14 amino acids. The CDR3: CASSLASGWDTQYF. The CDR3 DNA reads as TGTGCCAGCAGTTTAGCGTCAGGGTGGGATACGCAGTATTTT.

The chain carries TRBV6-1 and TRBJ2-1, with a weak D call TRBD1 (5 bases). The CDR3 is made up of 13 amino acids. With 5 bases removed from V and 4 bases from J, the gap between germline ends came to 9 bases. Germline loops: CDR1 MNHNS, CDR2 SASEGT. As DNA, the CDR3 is TGTGCCAGCAGTCGACAGTCATACAATGAGCAGTTCTTC. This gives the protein CASSRQSYNEQFF.